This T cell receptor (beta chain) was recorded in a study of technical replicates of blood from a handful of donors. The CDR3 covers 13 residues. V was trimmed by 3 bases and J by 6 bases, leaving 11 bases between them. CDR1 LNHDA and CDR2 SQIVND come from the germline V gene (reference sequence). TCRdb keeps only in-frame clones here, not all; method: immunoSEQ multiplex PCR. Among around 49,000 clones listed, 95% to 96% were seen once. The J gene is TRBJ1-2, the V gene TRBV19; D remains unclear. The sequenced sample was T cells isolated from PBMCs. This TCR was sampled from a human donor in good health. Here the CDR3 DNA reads TGTGCCAGTAGTATCCCAGGCGGGCATGGCTACACCTTC. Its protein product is CASSIPGGHGYTF.